Listed below are T cell receptor beta chains from one sample, sequenced in a study of CD8 T cells in ankylosing spondylitis. One entry per CDR3 protein results from TCRdb running MiXCR on the 5' RACE reads. The repertoire holds some 840,000 distinct CDR3 sequences, 10% to 15% seen once, with about 0.49% in the top ten. Sample: blood, either unsorted or a sorted T cell fraction (not recorded which). The receptors were gathered from a male donor with ankylosing spondylitis. Both conserved end residues are part of each CDR3. A D gene is named only where the DNA matches it firmly. Clone size is not always given. Where it is, it says once, few, many or a class for expanded clones.

clone_size: -; d_call: -; j_call: TRBJ1-3; v_call: TRBV7-2; cdr3_nt: TGTGCCAGCAGCTTAGGACCAGGGGAGCCTTCTGGAAACACCATATATTTT; cdr3_aa: CASSLGPGEPSGNTIYF
clone_size: few; d_call: -; j_call: TRBJ2-7; v_call: TRBV20-1; cdr3_nt: TGCAGTGCTATCCCGGGATCCTACGAGCAGTACTTC; cdr3_aa: CSAIPGSYEQYF
clone_size: few; d_call: -; j_call: TRBJ1-1; v_call: TRBV20-1; cdr3_nt: TGCAGTGCTAGGCGAGGGAACATGAACACTGAAGCTTTCTTT; cdr3_aa: CSARRGNMNTEAFF
clone_size: -; d_call: -; j_call: TRBJ2-7; v_call: TRBV20-1; cdr3_nt: TGCAGTGCCTCCGGGACACGGAGCTCCTACGAGCAGTACTTC; cdr3_aa: CSASGTRSSYEQYF
clone_size: few; d_call: -; j_call: TRBJ2-2; v_call: TRBV18; cdr3_nt: TGTGCCAGCTCACCACGTTACACCGGGGAGCTGTTTTTT; cdr3_aa: CASSPRYTGELFF
clone_size: -; d_call: -; j_call: TRBJ2-3; v_call: TRBV4-2; cdr3_nt: TGTGCCAGCAGCCAAGCGATCCACGGGGGCCGTGATACGCAGTATTTT; cdr3_aa: CASSQAIHGGRDTQYF
clone_size: -; d_call: TRBD2; j_call: TRBJ2-5; v_call: TRBV6-1; cdr3_nt: TGTGCCAGCAGCCGTGGAGTAGCGGGAGGCCAAGAGACCCAGTACTTC; cdr3_aa: CASSRGVAGGQETQYF
clone_size: many; d_call: TRBD1; j_call: TRBJ2-1; v_call: TRBV27; cdr3_nt: TGTGCCAGCAGCGGCAACAGGGGGAGTATGTTCTTC; cdr3_aa: CASSGNRGSMFF
clone_size: few; d_call: TRBD1; j_call: TRBJ2-7; v_call: TRBV15; cdr3_nt: TGTGCCACCAGCATCTACCGGGACAGGGAGTACGAGCAGTACTTC; cdr3_aa: CATSIYRDREYEQYF
clone_size: -; d_call: -; j_call: TRBJ2-5; v_call: TRBV24-1; cdr3_nt: TGTGCCACCAGTGATATAAGGGCAGGGAGTGTGGAGACCCAGTACTTC; cdr3_aa: CATSDIRAGSVETQYF
clone_size: many; d_call: -; j_call: TRBJ2-5; v_call: TRBV12-3/TRBV12-4; cdr3_nt: TGTGCCAGCAGTTCCCAACTAGTATCGGAGACCCAGTACTTC; cdr3_aa: CASSSQLVSETQYF
clone_size: many; d_call: TRBD2; j_call: TRBJ2-7; v_call: TRBV29-1; cdr3_nt: TGCAGCGTCAGCGGGAGTCTCCCCTACGAGCAGTACTTC; cdr3_aa: CSVSGSLPYEQYF
clone_size: few; d_call: -; j_call: TRBJ1-2; v_call: TRBV20-1; cdr3_nt: TGCAGTCAAATCCAGGGTGGCGGCTACACCTTC; cdr3_aa: CSQIQGGGYTF
clone_size: many; d_call: -; j_call: TRBJ1-1; v_call: TRBV12-3/TRBV12-4; cdr3_nt: TGTGCCAGCAGTTTAGGAGTTAGAGCTTTCTTT; cdr3_aa: CASSLGVRAFF
clone_size: many; d_call: -; j_call: TRBJ1-1; v_call: TRBV20-1; cdr3_nt: TGCAGTGCTCGGTCGGGTCTCATGAACACTGAAGCTTTCTTT; cdr3_aa: CSARSGLMNTEAFF
clone_size: few; d_call: -; j_call: TRBJ1-1; v_call: TRBV15; cdr3_nt: TGTGCCACCAGCAGTCGGGGGGACACTGAAGCTTTCTTT; cdr3_aa: CATSSRGDTEAFF